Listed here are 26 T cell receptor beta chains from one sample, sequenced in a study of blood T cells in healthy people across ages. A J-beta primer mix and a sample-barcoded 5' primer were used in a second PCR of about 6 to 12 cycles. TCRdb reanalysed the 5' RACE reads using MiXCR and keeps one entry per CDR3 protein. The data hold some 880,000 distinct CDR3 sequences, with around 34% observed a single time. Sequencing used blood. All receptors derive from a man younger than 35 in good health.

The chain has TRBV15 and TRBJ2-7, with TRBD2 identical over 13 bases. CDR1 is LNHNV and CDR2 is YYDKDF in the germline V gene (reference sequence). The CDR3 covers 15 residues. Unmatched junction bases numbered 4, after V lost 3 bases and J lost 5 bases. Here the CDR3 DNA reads TGTGCCACCAGCAGCAGGACTAGCGGGAGCAACGAGCAGTACTTC. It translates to CATSSRTSGSNEQYF.

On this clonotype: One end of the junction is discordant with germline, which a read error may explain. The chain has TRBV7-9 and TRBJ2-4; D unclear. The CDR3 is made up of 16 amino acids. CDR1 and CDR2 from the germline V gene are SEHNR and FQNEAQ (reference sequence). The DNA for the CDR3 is TGTGCCGGCAGCCAGGTGAACGTCCTAGCCAAAAACATTCAGTACTTC. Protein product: CAGSQVNVLAKNIQYF.

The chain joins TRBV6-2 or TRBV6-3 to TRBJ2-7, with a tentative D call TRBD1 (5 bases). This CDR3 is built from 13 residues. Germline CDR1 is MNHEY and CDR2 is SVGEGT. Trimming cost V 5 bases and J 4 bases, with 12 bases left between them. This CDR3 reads CASSPLRAYEQYF. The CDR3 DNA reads TGTGCCAGCAGTCCACTCAGGGCTTACGAGCAGTACTTC.

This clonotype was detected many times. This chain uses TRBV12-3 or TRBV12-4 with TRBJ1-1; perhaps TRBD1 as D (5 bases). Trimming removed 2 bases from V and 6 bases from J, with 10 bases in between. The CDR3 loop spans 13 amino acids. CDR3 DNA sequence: TGTGCCAGCAGTTTACGGAGGGACTCTGAAGCTTTCTTT. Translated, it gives CASSLRRDSEAFF.

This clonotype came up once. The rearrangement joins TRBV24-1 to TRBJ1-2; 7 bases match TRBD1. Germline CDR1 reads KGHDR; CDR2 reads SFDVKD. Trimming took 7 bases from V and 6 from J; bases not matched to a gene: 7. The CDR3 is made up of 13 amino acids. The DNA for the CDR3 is TGTGCCACCAGCCGAAGACAGGGCGATGGCTACACCTTC. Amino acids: CATSRRQGDGYTF.

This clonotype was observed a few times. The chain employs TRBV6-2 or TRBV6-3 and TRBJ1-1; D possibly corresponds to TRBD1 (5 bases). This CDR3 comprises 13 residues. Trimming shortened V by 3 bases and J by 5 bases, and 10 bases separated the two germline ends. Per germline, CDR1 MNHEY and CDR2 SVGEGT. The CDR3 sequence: CASSYAGRTEAFF. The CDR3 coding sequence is TGTGCCAGCAGTTATGCAGGGCGGACTGAAGCTTTCTTT.

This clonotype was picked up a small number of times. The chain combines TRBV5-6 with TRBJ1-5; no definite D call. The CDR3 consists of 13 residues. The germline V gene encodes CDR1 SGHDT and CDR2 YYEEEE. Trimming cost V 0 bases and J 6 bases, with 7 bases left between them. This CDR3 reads CASSLDPGQPQHF. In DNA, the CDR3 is TGTGCCAGCAGCTTGGACCCTGGTCAGCCCCAGCATTTT. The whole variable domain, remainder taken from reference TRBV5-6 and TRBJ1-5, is DAGVTQSPTHLIKTRGQQVTLRCSPKSGHDTVSWYQQALGQGPQFIFQYYEEEERQRGNFPDRFSGHQFPNYSSELNVNALLLGDSALYLCASSLDPGQPQHFGDGTRLSIL.

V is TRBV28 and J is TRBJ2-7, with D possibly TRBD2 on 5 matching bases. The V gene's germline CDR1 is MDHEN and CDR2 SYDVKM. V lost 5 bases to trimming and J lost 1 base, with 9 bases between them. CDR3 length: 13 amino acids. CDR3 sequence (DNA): TGTGCCAGCAGTGACGGGGAATCCTACGAGCAGTACTTC. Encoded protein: CASSDGESYEQYF. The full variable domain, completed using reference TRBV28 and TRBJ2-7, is DVKVTQSSRYLVKRTGEKVFLECVQDMDHENMFWYRQDPGLGLRLIYFSYDVKMKEKGDIPEGYSVSREKKERFSLILESASTNQTSMYLCASSDGESYEQYFGPGTRLTVT.

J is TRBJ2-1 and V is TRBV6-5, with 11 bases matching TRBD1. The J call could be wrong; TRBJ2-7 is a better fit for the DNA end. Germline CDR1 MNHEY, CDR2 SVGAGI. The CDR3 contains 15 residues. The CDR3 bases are TGTGCCAGCAGTCGGGACAGGGGGAACTACAATGAGCAGTACTTC. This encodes CASSRDRGNYNEQYF.

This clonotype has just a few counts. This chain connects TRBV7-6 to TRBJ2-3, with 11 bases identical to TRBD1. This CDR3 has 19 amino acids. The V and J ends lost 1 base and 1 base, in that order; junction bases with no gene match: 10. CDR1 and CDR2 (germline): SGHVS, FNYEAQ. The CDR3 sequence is CASSLVPMSGQGGTDTQYF. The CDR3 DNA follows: TGTGCCAGCAGCTTAGTCCCGATGTCGGGACAGGGGGGCACAGATACGCAGTATTTT.

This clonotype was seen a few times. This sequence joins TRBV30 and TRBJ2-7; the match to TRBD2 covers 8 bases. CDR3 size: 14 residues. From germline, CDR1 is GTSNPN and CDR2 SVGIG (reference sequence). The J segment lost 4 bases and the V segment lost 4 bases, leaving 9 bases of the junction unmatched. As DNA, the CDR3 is TGTGCCTGGAAGGTTCTCAGCGGGGGTTACGAGCAGTACTTC. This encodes CAWKVLSGGYEQYF.

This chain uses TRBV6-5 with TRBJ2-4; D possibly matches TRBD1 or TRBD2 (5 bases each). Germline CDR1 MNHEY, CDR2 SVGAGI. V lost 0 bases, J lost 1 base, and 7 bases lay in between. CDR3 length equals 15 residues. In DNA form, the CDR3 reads TGTGCCAGCAGTTACTCATGGGGGGCCAAAAACATTCAGTACTTC. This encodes CASSYSWGAKNIQYF.

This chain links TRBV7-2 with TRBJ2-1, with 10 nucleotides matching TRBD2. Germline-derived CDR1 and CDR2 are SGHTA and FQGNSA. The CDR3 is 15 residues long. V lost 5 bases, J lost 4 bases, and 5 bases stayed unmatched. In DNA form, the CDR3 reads TGTGCCAGCAGCGTGACTAGCGGGTTGTACAATGAGCAGTTCTTC. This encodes CASSVTSGLYNEQFF.

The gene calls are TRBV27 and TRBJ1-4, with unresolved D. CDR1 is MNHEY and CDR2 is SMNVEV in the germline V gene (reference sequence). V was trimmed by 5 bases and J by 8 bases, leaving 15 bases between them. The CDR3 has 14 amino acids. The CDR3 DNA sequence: TGTGCCAGCAGTGTGGTTGGAGGAGGGGAAAAACTGTTTTTT. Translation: CASSVVGGGEKLFF.

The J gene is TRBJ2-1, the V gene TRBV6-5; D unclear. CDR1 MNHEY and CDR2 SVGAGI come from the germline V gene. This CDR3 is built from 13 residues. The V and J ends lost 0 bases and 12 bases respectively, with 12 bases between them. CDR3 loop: CASSYSIIGAQFF. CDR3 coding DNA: TGTGCCAGCAGTTACTCGATAATAGGTGCGCAGTTCTTC.

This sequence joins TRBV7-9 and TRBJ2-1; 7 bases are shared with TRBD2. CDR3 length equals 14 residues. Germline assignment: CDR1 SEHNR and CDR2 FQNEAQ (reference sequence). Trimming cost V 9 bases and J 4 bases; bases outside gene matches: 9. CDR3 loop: CASKSGVLYNEQFF. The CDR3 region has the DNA TGTGCCAGTAAAAGCGGGGTATTGTACAATGAGCAGTTCTTC.

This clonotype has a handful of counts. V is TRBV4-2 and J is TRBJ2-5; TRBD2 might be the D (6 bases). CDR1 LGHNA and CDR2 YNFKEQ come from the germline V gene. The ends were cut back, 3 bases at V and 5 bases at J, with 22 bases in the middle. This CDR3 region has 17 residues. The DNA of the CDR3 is TGTGCCAGCAGCCAGGGGTCGATGGGACTCGTTCGGGAGACCCAGTACTTC. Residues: CASSQGSMGLVRETQYF.

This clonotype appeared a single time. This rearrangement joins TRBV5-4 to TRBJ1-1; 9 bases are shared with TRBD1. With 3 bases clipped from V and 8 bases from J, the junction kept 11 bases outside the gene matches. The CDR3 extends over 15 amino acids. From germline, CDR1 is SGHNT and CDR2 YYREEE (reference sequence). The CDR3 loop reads CASSYPGTGLKEAFF. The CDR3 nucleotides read TGTGCCAGCAGCTATCCCGGGACAGGGCTGAAAGAAGCTTTCTTT. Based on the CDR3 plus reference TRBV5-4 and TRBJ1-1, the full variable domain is ETGVTQSPTHLIKTRGQQVTLRCSSQSGHNTVSWYQQALGQGPQFIFQYYREEENGRGNFPPRFSGLQFPNYSSELNVNALELDDSALYLCASSYPGTGLKEAFFGQGTRLTVV.

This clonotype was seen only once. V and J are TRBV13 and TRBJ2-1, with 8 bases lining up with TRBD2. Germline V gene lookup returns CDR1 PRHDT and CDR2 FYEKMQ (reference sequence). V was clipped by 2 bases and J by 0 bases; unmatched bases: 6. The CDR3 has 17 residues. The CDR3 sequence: CASSLRGGHPSYNEQFF. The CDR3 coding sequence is TGTGCCAGCAGCTTACGCGGGGGGCATCCCTCCTACAATGAGCAGTTCTTC.

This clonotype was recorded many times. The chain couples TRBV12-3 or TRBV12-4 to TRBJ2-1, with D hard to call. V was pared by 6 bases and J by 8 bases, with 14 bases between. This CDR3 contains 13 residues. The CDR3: CASSLVGLDEQFF. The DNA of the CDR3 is TGTGCCAGCAGCCTAGTGGGTTTGGATGAGCAGTTCTTC.

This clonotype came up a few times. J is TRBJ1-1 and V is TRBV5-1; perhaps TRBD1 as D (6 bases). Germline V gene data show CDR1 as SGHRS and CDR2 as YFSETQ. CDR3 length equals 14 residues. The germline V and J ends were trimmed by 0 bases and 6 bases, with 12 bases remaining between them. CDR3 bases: TGCGCCAGCAGCTTGGGAGGGGGTCCGGCTGAAGCTTTCTTT. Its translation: CASSLGGGPAEAFF.

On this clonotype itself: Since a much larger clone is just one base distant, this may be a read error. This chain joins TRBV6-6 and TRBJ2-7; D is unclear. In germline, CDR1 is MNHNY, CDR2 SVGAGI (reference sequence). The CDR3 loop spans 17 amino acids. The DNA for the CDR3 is TGTTCCAGCAGTTACTGGGGTTTCAATCACTCATCCTACGAGCAGTACTTC. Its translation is CSSSYWGFNHSSYEQYF.

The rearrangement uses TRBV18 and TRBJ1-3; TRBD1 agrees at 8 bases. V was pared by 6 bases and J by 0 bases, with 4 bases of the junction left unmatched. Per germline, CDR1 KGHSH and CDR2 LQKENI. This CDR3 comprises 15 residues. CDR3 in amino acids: CASSLGTGSGNTIYF. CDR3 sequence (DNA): TGTGCCAGCTCGCTCGGGACAGGCTCTGGAAACACCATATATTTT.

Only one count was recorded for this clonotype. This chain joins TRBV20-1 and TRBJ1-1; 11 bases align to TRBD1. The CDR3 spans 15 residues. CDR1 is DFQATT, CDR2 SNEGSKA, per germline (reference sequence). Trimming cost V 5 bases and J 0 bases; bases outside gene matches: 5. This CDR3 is CSAGRDRGLNTEAFF. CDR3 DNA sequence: TGCAGTGCTGGGAGGGACAGGGGGTTGAACACTGAAGCTTTCTTT.

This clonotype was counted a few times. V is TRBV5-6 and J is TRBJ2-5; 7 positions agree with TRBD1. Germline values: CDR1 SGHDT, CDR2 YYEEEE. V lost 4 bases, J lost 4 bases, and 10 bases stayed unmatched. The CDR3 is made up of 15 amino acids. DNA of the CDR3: TGTGCCAGCAGCACCCACAGGGGTGGTGGAGAGACCCAGTACTTC. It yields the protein CASSTHRGGGETQYF.

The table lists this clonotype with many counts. CDR3 nucleotides: TGCAGTGCTAGAGATACCCAGGGGCCCTTAGCCAAAAACATTCAGTACTTC. Translating it yields CSARDTQGPLAKNIQYF. This rearrangement joins TRBV20-1 to TRBJ2-4; tentative D call: TRBD1 (6 bases). The germline CDR1 and CDR2 sequences are DFQATT and SNEGSKA (reference sequence). The V end lost 0 bases, the J end lost 0 bases, and 15 bases lay between the germline ends. CDR3 length: 17 amino acids.